The 2 T cell receptor beta chains listed next were all sequenced from one sample in a study of human T cells and chemical hapten exposure. Time point of the sample: pre-sensitization, week 0. Treatment: therapeutic diphenylcyclopropenone sensitization with weekly scalp DPC. TCRdb reanalysed the RACE reads using MiXCR and keeps one entry per CDR3 protein. The sample comprises about 260,000 distinct CDR3 sequences, 7.5% to 10% of which are singletons, and 2% to 2.5% rests with the top ten. The specimen comprised whole blood, sampled in connection with sensitization to the hapten diphenylcyclopropenone (DPC). The receptors here all came from a woman aged 40-49 years with alopecia areata. Some clones in this sample may be carry-over from other donors' samples.

This clonotype turned up a few times. The J gene is TRBJ1-1, the V gene TRBV7-9; no reliable D call. Germline CDR1 is SEHNR and CDR2 is FQNEAQ (reference sequence). The CDR3 covers 12 residues. Trimming left V 7 bases short and J 0 bases short, with 6 bases between. The CDR3 sequence is CASTGLNTEAFF. The CDR3 region has the DNA TGTGCCAGCACCGGCCTGAACACTGAAGCTTTCTTT.

The chain recombines TRBV3-1 with TRBJ2-7, with D possibly being TRBD1 or TRBD2 (5 bases each). Trimming removed 4 bases from V and 6 bases from J, with 19 bases in between. The length of the CDR3 is 15 residues. The germline CDR1 and CDR2 sequences are LGHDT and YNNKEL (reference sequence). CDR3: CASSPIPVGVAEQYF. The CDR3 region has the DNA TGTGCCAGCAGCCCAATCCCGGTGGGGGTGGCCGAGCAGTACTTC.